One and the same sample provided the 5 T cell receptor beta chains below, sequenced in a study of T-cell reconstitution after alpha-beta-depleted transplantation in children. Library preparation (for TCRbeta) was performed with unique molecular identifiers. TCRdb re-derived calls from the PCR reads in MiXCR, one entry per CDR3 protein. Counted here are a few hundred thousand distinct CDR3 sequences, about 40% occurring once; the ten biggest clones make up around 29%. This specimen was PBMCs, taken before TCRalphabeta/CD19-depleted stem cell transplant. The receptor set was obtained from a girl under 10 years old with aplastic anemia, due to receive a stem cell transplant.

The chain links TRBV7-7 to TRBJ2-7, with TRBD2 matching over 9 bases. The CDR3 spans 15 residues. Germline CDR1 reads SSHAT; CDR2 reads FNYEAQ (reference sequence). V dropped 5 bases and J dropped 2; count of bases not matched to a gene: 7. CDR3 residues: CASSPGAGGTYEQYF. The CDR3 DNA reads as TGTGCCAGCAGCCCCGGAGCGGGGGGAACCTACGAGCAGTACTTC.

The rearrangement links TRBV20-1 to TRBJ1-5; D is ambiguous. The CDR3 runs 14 residues. Per the germline V gene, CDR1 is DFQATT and CDR2 is SNEGSKA (reference sequence). V was trimmed by 3 bases and J by 2 bases, leaving 11 bases between them. CDR3 DNA sequence: TGCAGTGCTAGGGGTCCCGGGGGCAATCAGCCCCAGCATTTT. Protein sequence: CSARGPGGNQPQHF.

Turning to this clonotype: A read error may produce the germline difference seen at one junction end. The J gene is TRBJ1-1, the V gene TRBV19; D is uncertain. CDR3 size: 14 residues. CDR1 is LNHDA and CDR2 is SQIVND in the germline V gene (reference sequence). This chain's CDR3 is CPSSIISVNTEAFF. CDR3 DNA sequence: TGTCCCAGTAGTATAATCTCAGTGAACACTGAAGCTTTCTTT.

The gene calls are TRBV5-1 and TRBJ2-2, with 8 bases that match TRBD1. This CDR3 region has 17 residues. From germline, CDR1 is SGHRS and CDR2 YFSETQ. Trimming removed 2 bases from V and 3 bases from J; junction bases left unmatched: 9. CDR3 DNA: TGCGCCAGCAGCTTAAACCTGGACAGGGCCCACACCGGGGAGCTGTTTTTT. This translates into CASSLNLDRAHTGELFF.

This chain links TRBV2 with TRBJ2-7; 7 bases are a match to TRBD1. CDR3 size: 13 residues. V gave up 4 bases and J gave up 2 bases; unmatched junction bases: 2. Germline V gene data show CDR1 as SNHLY and CDR2 as FYNNEI. The CDR3 spells CASSVTGPYEQYF. CDR3 in DNA: TGTGCCAGCAGTGTGACAGGGCCCTACGAGCAGTACTTC.